This entry is about one T cell receptor (beta chain). Its binding antigen is unknown. No base quality values were provided; no much bigger clone lies one nucleotide off. The data are from a study of early T cells in non-severe SARS-CoV-2 infection (dated by TCRdb to about 2021). Some background on the complete study: TCR sequencing used bulk RNA from unsorted whole blood, so alpha and beta chains could not be paired. The study at large found these results: Matching against VDJdb was skewed toward anti-spike CD8 responses, likely underestimated virus-specific expansions, and missed private and CD4 specificities.

The study was a case-control design nested within a healthcare worker cohort in London, UK, with weekly nasopharyngeal swab PCR tests and blood sampling. Healthcare workers were recruited during the week of the UK lockdown, between 23 and 31 March 2020, and followed weekly for up to about 15 weeks. Reading from cysteine to phenylalanine, the CDR3 counts 13 amino acids. Only the CDR3 portion is preserved as DNA: 39 bases, with reading frame beginning at the first base. After removal of 0 bases from V and 6 bases from J, the junction retains 2 bases not matched to a gene. Sequences GTSNPN (CDR1) and SVGIG (CDR2) are obtained from the germline V gene (reference sequence). Libraries were built with 5' RACE. Sequencing instrument: NextSeq 500. In the TCR library protocol, unique molecular identifiers were attached to individual cDNA molecules to correct for PCR bias and sequencing error. Both TCR alpha and beta chains were sequenced, and tight co-correlation was observed between alpha and beta sequence abundances in each sample. On the authors' methods: Decombinator V4 was used to annotate the V gene, J gene and CDR3 of the TCR sequences. TCRs were defined as expanded if a significant change between any two time points was detected under a Poisson model with p below 0.0001. Abundances of TCRs were expressed as counts per million after normalisation to the total number of TCRs sequenced in each sample. MAIT TCRs were defined by TRAV1-2 paired with TRAJ12, TRAJ20 or TRAJ33, and iNKT TCRs by TRAV10 paired with TRAJ18. A search of VDJdb, accessed on 1 November 2021, was run for TCRs annotated to CMV, EBV and SARS-CoV-2, with TCRs annotated for multiple antigens excluded. The public sequencing data were trimmed at Q25 with fastp and processed into clonotypes with MiXCR by TCRdb, which kept only in-frame beta chains. Here each entry gathers all rows of one CDR3 protein and keeps the most common genes and DNA. These V and J calls rely on TCRdb rather than the paper's analysis. This sample is represented by tens of thousands of distinct CDR3 sequences; less than 15% of them were singletons. Of the sample, roughly 10% is held by the ten largest clones.

This TCR derives from an adult who was a healthcare worker with PCR-confirmed SARS-CoV-2 infection or an uninfected control (not recorded which). The receptor chain draws on TRBV30 and TRBJ1-1; TRBD1 agrees with 9 junctional bases. The sample was whole blood. Here the CDR3 is given as CAWSVQGAAEAFF. The nucleotide sequence is given as TGTGCCTGGAGTGTACAGGGGGCGGCTGAAGCTTTCTTT.